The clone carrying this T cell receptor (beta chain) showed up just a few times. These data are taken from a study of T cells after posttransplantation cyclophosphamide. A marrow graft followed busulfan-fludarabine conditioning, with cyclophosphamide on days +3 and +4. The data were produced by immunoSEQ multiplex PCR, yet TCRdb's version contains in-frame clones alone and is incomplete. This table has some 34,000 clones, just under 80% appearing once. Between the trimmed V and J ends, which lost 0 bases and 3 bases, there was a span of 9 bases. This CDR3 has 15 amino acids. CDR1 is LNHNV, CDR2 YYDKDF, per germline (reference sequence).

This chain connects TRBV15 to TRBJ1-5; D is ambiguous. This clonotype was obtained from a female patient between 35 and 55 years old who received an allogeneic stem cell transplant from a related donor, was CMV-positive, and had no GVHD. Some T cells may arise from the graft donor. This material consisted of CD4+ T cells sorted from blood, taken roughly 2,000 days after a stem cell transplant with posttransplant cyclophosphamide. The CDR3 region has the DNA TGTGCCACCAGCAGAGAGTGGCCAGACAATCAGCCCCAGCATTTT. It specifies CATSREWPDNQPQHF.